This is a list of T cell receptor beta chains from one sample in a study of OX40 agonist ivuxolimab in advanced cancers. Sequenced by immunoSEQ multiplex PCR; TCRdb stores in-frame clones only, minus some. The repertoire holds more than 35,000 clones, with more than 70% as singletons. Here the sequenced sample was CD4+ or CD8+ T cells sorted from blood, taken in a trial of the OX40 agonist ivuxolimab. These receptors all come from an adult with an advanced solid tumor such as melanoma, head and neck, liver or kidney cancer. Both conserved end residues are part of each CDR3. The D gene is left open where the match is weak. Not every row has a clone size; where given, it reads once, few, many or a size class.

abundance | j_gene | d_gene | v_gene | CDR3aa
. | TRBJ2-3 | TRBD2 | TRBV6-1 | CASSAAGTVRTQYF
. | TRBJ2-7 | TRBD1 | TRBV5-4 | CASSSTGTGENEQYF
. | TRBJ1-1 | . | TRBV29-1 | CSVSASWNTEAFF
. | TRBJ1-1 | . | TRBV4-1 | CASSQHQRNTEAFF
few | TRBJ2-6 | . | TRBV4-1 | CASSQQSAAVGSGANVLTF
. | TRBJ2-1 | TRBD2 | TRBV18 | CASSPRLAGDNEQFF
. | TRBJ1-2 | . | TRBV15 | CATSRVRAGDFYGYTF
. | TRBJ1-6 | . | TRBV18 | CASSPQDPYNSPLHF
few | TRBJ1-4 | . | TRBV10-3 | CAISESGRSLAPNEKLFF
few | TRBJ2-5 | TRBD2 | TRBV28 | CASSLWTSGGETQYF
once | TRBJ2-7 | TRBD1 | TRBV2 | CASSEGTGTTYEQYF
. | TRBJ1-1 | . | TRBV18 | CASSPSQEAFF
. | TRBJ1-2 | TRBD1 | TRBV7-2 | CASEIGGTGTGYGYTF
. | TRBJ1-1 | . | TRBV5-5 | CASRNGAGALNTEAFF
. | TRBJ2-3 | . | TRBV7-3 | CASSLRPGDTQYF
. | TRBJ2-3 | TRBD2 | TRBV5-1 | CASSSERGSTDTQYF
. | TRBJ2-4 | . | TRBV6-1 | CASSSRGEPKNIQYF
. | TRBJ2-3 | . | TRBV6-4 | CASSGGSGTDTQYF
. | TRBJ1-5 | TRBD1 | TRBV15 | CATSTDRGLNQPQHF
. | TRBJ1-5 | . | TRBV19 | CASSIGGLRVQPQHF
. | TRBJ2-7 | TRBD2 | TRBV7-9 | CASRPGLAGGRRTYEQYF
. | TRBJ2-5 | . | TRBV7-9 | CASSSMTSLQETQYF
. | TRBJ2-2 | . | TRBV5-1 | CASRAEPTGELFF
. | TRBJ1-1 | TRBD1 | TRBV6-1 | CASSLGQGEAFF
. | TRBJ2-7 | TRBD2 | TRBV7-6 | CASSLGLAGDEQYF
few | TRBJ2-5 | . | TRBV11-1 | CASSLSAETQYF
. | TRBJ1-2 | TRBD1 | TRBV6-6 | CASSYSGQGLACTF